This is a list of T cell receptor beta chains from one sample in a study of cytomegalovirus exposure and HLA in healthy donors. This table comes from immunoSEQ multiplex PCR, and its TCRdb copy is limited to in-frame clones, with some not included. This sample yields 55,000 to 75,000 clones, of which 90% to 96% are seen a single time; 0.95% to 1.5% belongs to the top ten. Input material: PBMCs. The receptors stem from a woman younger than 30 in good health and CMV-seronegative. Each CDR3 is given with its conserved first and last residue. The D gene is left open where the match is weak. Rows give clone size only sometimes, using once, few, many, or a class for an expanded clone.

d_call: -; clone_size: -; v_call: TRBV29-1; cdr3_length: 14; j_call: TRBJ2-2; cdr3_nt: TGCAGCGTTGTGTTGCTATCCGCGGGTGGGGAGCTGTTTTTT; cdr3_aa: CSVVLLSAGGELFF
d_call: -; clone_size: -; v_call: TRBV28; cdr3_length: 20; j_call: TRBJ2-7; cdr3_nt: TGTGCCAGCAGTTTAGTCCCTGGGCTTCCGACAGCCCCGGTCCCCTACGAGCAGTACTTC; cdr3_aa: CASSLVPGLPTAPVPYEQYF
d_call: TRBD2; clone_size: -; v_call: TRBV6-5; cdr3_length: 15; j_call: TRBJ2-1; cdr3_nt: TGTGCCAGCAGTTCCCCTAGCGGGAGCTCCAATGAGCAGTTCTTC; cdr3_aa: CASSSPSGSSNEQFF
d_call: TRBD2; clone_size: -; v_call: TRBV2; cdr3_length: 18; j_call: TRBJ2-5; cdr3_nt: TGTGCCAGCAGCGCCCAGGGACTAGCTGCCACCGGCCGGGAGACCCAGTACTTC; cdr3_aa: CASSAQGLAATGRETQYF
d_call: TRBD2; clone_size: -; v_call: TRBV5-1; cdr3_length: 15; j_call: TRBJ2-1; cdr3_nt: TGCGCCAGCAGCTTGGTAGCGGGGGGTGCCGGTGAGCAGTTCTTC; cdr3_aa: CASSLVAGGAGEQFF
d_call: -; clone_size: -; v_call: TRBV30; cdr3_length: 18; j_call: TRBJ2-5; cdr3_nt: TGTGCCTGGAGTGTAGCTCTACTGGGCACCGGGGGACAAGAGACCCAGTACTTC; cdr3_aa: CAWSVALLGTGGQETQYF
d_call: TRBD2; clone_size: -; v_call: TRBV11-2; cdr3_length: 15; j_call: TRBJ2-3; cdr3_nt: TGTGCCAGCAGCCCCCTAGCGGGGGGCACAGATACGCAGTATTTT; cdr3_aa: CASSPLAGGTDTQYF
d_call: TRBD1; clone_size: -; v_call: TRBV5-6; cdr3_length: 14; j_call: TRBJ2-7; cdr3_nt: TGTGCCAGCAGTACCGACAGGGGTCACTACGAGCAGTACTTC; cdr3_aa: CASSTDRGHYEQYF
d_call: -; clone_size: -; v_call: TRBV6-5; cdr3_length: 13; j_call: TRBJ1-2; cdr3_nt: TGTGCCAGCAGTTACCTGGGGGCTCGTGGCTACACCTTC; cdr3_aa: CASSYLGARGYTF
d_call: TRBD1; clone_size: -; v_call: TRBV9; cdr3_length: 12; j_call: TRBJ1-1; cdr3_nt: TGTGCCAGCAGCGGAGACAGGGGGGAAGCTTTCTTT; cdr3_aa: CASSGDRGEAFF
d_call: -; clone_size: -; v_call: TRBV7-2; cdr3_length: 13; j_call: TRBJ2-1; cdr3_nt: TGTGCCAGCAGGTTCGGAGGGCCCGGGGAGCAGTTCTTC; cdr3_aa: CASRFGGPGEQFF
d_call: TRBD2; clone_size: -; v_call: TRBV30; cdr3_length: 15; j_call: TRBJ2-5; cdr3_nt: TGTGCCTGGAGTGTACTCGGGGGGTACCAAGAGACCCAGTACTTC; cdr3_aa: CAWSVLGGYQETQYF
d_call: -; clone_size: once; v_call: TRBV10-3; cdr3_length: 16; j_call: TRBJ2-7; cdr3_nt: TGTGCCATCAGTGAGTCGCCCAGCGGATTAAACTACGAGCAGTACTTC; cdr3_aa: CAISESPSGLNYEQYF
d_call: -; clone_size: -; v_call: TRBV5-1; cdr3_length: 15; j_call: TRBJ2-7; cdr3_nt: TGCGCCAGCAGCCCAACAGGGTTGAGAACCTACGAGCAGTACTTC; cdr3_aa: CASSPTGLRTYEQYF
d_call: -; clone_size: -; v_call: TRBV2; cdr3_length: 14; j_call: TRBJ2-7; cdr3_nt: TGTGCCAGCAGCGGCTGGACAGAGTCCTACGAGCAGTACTTC; cdr3_aa: CASSGWTESYEQYF
d_call: -; clone_size: -; v_call: TRBV21-1; cdr3_length: 16; j_call: TRBJ2-7; cdr3_nt: TGTGCCAGCCATCCAAACGGCGGCAGGGGGCGGGACGAGCAGTACTTC; cdr3_aa: CASHPNGGRGRDEQYF
d_call: -; clone_size: -; v_call: TRBV5-1; cdr3_length: 13; j_call: TRBJ2-7; cdr3_nt: TGCGCCACCGCCGGGGAGGACTCCTACGAGCAGTACTTC; cdr3_aa: CATAGEDSYEQYF
d_call: -; clone_size: -; v_call: TRBV6-4; cdr3_length: 14; j_call: TRBJ2-7; cdr3_nt: TGTGCCAGCAGTGCCACCCCCGACAGTTCTTGGCAGTACTTC; cdr3_aa: CASSATPDSSWQYF
d_call: -; clone_size: -; v_call: TRBV7-2; cdr3_length: 14; j_call: TRBJ2-5; cdr3_nt: TGTGCCAGCAGCTTAGGGAGCGCCGGGGTGGCCCAGTACTTC; cdr3_aa: CASSLGSAGVAQYF
d_call: TRBD2; clone_size: -; v_call: TRBV25-1; cdr3_length: 16; j_call: TRBJ2-1; cdr3_nt: TGTGCCAGCAGTGAGGGTCGGACTAGCGAGCACAATGAGCAGTTCTTC; cdr3_aa: CASSEGRTSEHNEQFF
d_call: -; clone_size: -; v_call: TRBV4-2; cdr3_length: 13; j_call: TRBJ2-1; cdr3_nt: TGTGCCAGCAGCCAAGACGTCTACAATGAGCAGTTCTTC; cdr3_aa: CASSQDVYNEQFF
d_call: TRBD1; clone_size: -; v_call: TRBV18; cdr3_length: 14; j_call: TRBJ2-7; cdr3_nt: TGTGCCAGCTCACCGGGGACAGGTGGCTACGAGCAGTACTTC; cdr3_aa: CASSPGTGGYEQYF
d_call: TRBD1; clone_size: -; v_call: TRBV4-2; cdr3_length: 15; j_call: TRBJ1-4; cdr3_nt: TGTGCCAGCAGCCAATCTTGGACAGGGTATGAAAAACTGTTTTTT; cdr3_aa: CASSQSWTGYEKLFF